These T cell receptor beta chains were read from a single sample in a study of T cell changes during pregnancy in multiple sclerosis. Generated by immunoSEQ multiplex PCR, the TCRdb table keeps only in-frame clones and is missing some. The data show 100,000 or so clones, 75% to 95% seen once. The sample was peripheral blood, taken in the second trimester of pregnancy. These receptors were taken from a female donor with multiple sclerosis, enrolled in a pregnancy study. Each CDR3 is given without its conserved first and last residue. The D gene is left open where the match is weak.

d_call | j_call | v_call | cdr3_aa
NA | TRBJ2-3 | TRBV7-9 | ASSPPPGDTQY
TRBD1 | TRBJ1-1 | TRBV7-9 | ASSLVDRGVLC
TRBD1 | TRBJ2-2 | TRBV28 | ATGTGVTGELF
NA | TRBJ1-1 | TRBV7-9 | ASSLIENTEAF
NA | TRBJ1-1 | TRBV19 | ASSIQKNTEAF
NA | TRBJ2-4 | TRBV5-1 | ASSTGETGRPGDIQY
NA | TRBJ2-5 | TRBV6-6 | ATPARFRGQETQY
NA | TRBJ1-5 | TRBV28 | ASSRPPDSSGH
NA | TRBJ2-1 | TRBV29-1 | RRGSFNEQF
NA | TRBJ2-7 | TRBV4-2 | ASSQEPGLGEQY
NA | TRBJ2-3 | TRBV28 | ASSNHTTGPNRDTQY
NA | TRBJ2-7 | TRBV19 | ASSIETGTRTYEQY
TRBD1 | TRBJ1-1 | TRBV6-1 | ASSDPQGAPDTEAF
TRBD1 | TRBJ2-5 | TRBV4-3 | ASSQGIRTGQETQY
NA | TRBJ2-2 | TRBV19 | ASSIKSIHGELF
TRBD1 | TRBJ2-7 | TRBV2 | ASSARQGSPSYEQY
NA | TRBJ2-1 | TRBV7-6 | ASSLVLANEQF
TRBD2 | TRBJ2-5 | TRBV9 | ASSVAGGLETQY
TRBD2 | TRBJ2-1 | TRBV2 | ASRREGYNEQF
TRBD2 | TRBJ2-1 | TRBV19 | ASSNGGLAGDWEQF
NA | TRBJ2-1 | TRBV4-1 | ASSQGGPTYNEQF
TRBD1 | TRBJ1-5 | TRBV10-3 | AISEGQGNNQPQH
TRBD2 | TRBJ2-1 | TRBV6-4 | ASPCPTAVTLSGRAIEQF
TRBD2 | NA | TRBV30 | AARDWGGSYEQY
NA | TRBJ2-2 | TRBV19 | ASSLGQNTGELF
NA | TRBJ1-1 | TRBV7-9 | ASGEVSGGEAF
TRBD2 | TRBJ2-7 | TRBV28 | ASSFGSSGREQY
NA | TRBJ1-2 | TRBV2 | ASTGLGLSGDYGYT
TRBD2 | TRBJ2-5 | TRBV6-5 | ASSPLLAPQETQY
TRBD2 | TRBJ2-1 | TRBV6-1 | ASSRKGLSNNEQF
NA | TRBJ2-3 | TRBV10-2 | ASSDPFTDTQY
NA | TRBJ2-3 | TRBV5-1 | ASSLGTPTDTQY
TRBD2 | TRBJ2-1 | TRBV27 | ASSLPGTSGRGDEQF
NA | TRBJ2-3 | TRBV4-3 | ASSLGGVLDTQY
TRBD1 | TRBJ2-6 | TRBV5-1 | ASSYQVQGTSGANVLT
TRBD1 | TRBJ2-3 | TRBV18 | ASSPRTGQKDTQY
TRBD1 | TRBJ2-7 | TRBV6-5 | ASRATGGHHEQY
NA | TRBJ2-7 | TRBV5-1 | ASSPGVDYEQY
TRBD2 | TRBJ2-7 | TRBV6-6 | ASSYSGTGPYEQY
NA | TRBJ2-3 | TRBV7-9 | ASPSLTDTQY
TRBD2 | TRBJ2-7 | TRBV11-2 | ASRAPGLASNEQY
TRBD1 | TRBJ2-6 | TRBV7-9 | ASRSRRTGGGANVLT
TRBD1 | TRBJ1-1 | TRBV19 | ASSHDREDRGNTEAF
TRBD2 | TRBJ2-1 | TRBV19 | ASRQLAGGSYNEQF
TRBD1 | TRBJ2-1 | TRBV29-1 | SVFGQGEREQF
NA | TRBJ1-3 | TRBV6-5 | ASSYGTGAGNTIY
TRBD2 | TRBJ2-5 | TRBV5-6 | ASSTGLEETQY
TRBD1 | TRBJ2-1 | TRBV25-1 | ASSPGQGDYNEQF
TRBD1 | TRBJ2-6 | TRBV30 | AWSGQGDQINSGANVLT